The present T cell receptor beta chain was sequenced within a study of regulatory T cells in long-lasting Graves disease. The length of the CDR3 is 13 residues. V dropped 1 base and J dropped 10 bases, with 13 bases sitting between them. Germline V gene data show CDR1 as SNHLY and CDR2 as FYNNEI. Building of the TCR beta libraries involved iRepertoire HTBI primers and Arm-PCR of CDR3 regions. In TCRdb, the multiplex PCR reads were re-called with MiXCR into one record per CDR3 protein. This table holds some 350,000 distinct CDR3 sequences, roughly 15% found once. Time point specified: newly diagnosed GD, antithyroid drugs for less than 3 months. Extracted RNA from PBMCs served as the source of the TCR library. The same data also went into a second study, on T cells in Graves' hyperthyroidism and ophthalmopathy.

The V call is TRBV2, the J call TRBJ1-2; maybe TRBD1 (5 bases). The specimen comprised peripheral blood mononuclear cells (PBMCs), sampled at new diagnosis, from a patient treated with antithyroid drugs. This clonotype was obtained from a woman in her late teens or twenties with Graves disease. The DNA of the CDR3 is TGTGCCAGCAGTGAAGGGGGACGAACAATCTACACCTTC. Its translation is CASSEGGRTIYTF. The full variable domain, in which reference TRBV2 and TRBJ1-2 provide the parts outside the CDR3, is EPEVTQTPSHQVTQMGQEVILRCVPISNHLYFYWYRQILGQKVEFLVSFYNNEISEKSEIFDDQFSVERPDGSNFTLKIRSTKLEDSAMYFCASSEGGRTIYTFGSGTRLTVV.